The entry that follows covers one TCR beta chain sequence. Its antigen is not known. Whenever a sample was processed, at least 7 million PBMCs were isolated. The sample originates from a study of blood T cells in healthy people across ages. Study-wide findings and caveats: Estimates based on one million T cells were treated as lower bounds.

Primers used in a second PCR of about 7 to 12 cycles were a sample-barcoded 5' primer and a J-beta primer mix. TCRdb re-analysed the 5' RACE reads in MiXCR, keeping a single row per CDR3 protein. The table includes 1 million or so distinct CDR3 sequences, around 25% detected once. The germline CDR1 and CDR2 sequences are SGHDT and YYEEEE. This CDR3 contains 14 residues. V gave up 3 bases and J gave up 7 bases, with 16 bases separating them. In addition, the sample was reused for a study of T cells of mothers and their children. That paper states: Relative to unrelated pairs, biologically related mother-child dyads exhibited marginally greater, non-significant overlap.

This sequence originates from a girl aged 2 to 9 in good health. The rearrangement joins TRBV5-6 to TRBJ1-2; a weak D match, TRBD1 (5 bases). Sequencing was performed on blood. The CDR3 DNA reads as TGTGCCAGCAGCTCGGGGTCCGGGGGAGGTGGCTACACCTTC. The encoded protein is CASSSGSGGGGYTF.